This TCR beta chain was documented in a study of CD8 T cells in Susac syndrome. Overall study: When their blood was taken, patients with Susac syndrome were therapy-naive, taking corticosteroids, or taking intravenous immunoglobulin alone.

The RNA input was roughly 0.45 to 1 ug, and it was reverse transcribed with random hexamers. TCRdb re-analysed the immunoSEQ multiplex PCR reads in MiXCR, keeping a single row per CDR3 protein. The data show around 200,000 distinct CDR3 sequences, 95% seen once. Points from the study as a whole: In total CD8+ repertoires, roughly 15 Susac-specific public clones were found, and in CD8+ TEMRA repertoires, about 5 were found.

Of note for this clonotype: Antigen unknown.

TCR beta sequencing was performed on blood CD8+ and CD4+ T cells. Susac syndrome patients met recently defined diagnostic criteria for definite or probable disease. The specimen was CD8+ T cells from PBMCs. The receptor comes from a human donor with Susac syndrome.

Here the CDR3 DNA reads TGTGCCAGCAGCCTAAATCCCCGGGGCTACACCTTC. It is translated as CASSLNPRGYTF. This chain uses TRBV13 with TRBJ1-2; D uncertain. Trimming took off 5 bases at V and 8 bases at J, with 12 bases between the two ends. Per germline, CDR1 PRHDT and CDR2 FYEKMQ (reference sequence). The CDR3 consists of 12 residues.